Below, 12 T cell receptor beta chains from the same sample are listed, as sequenced in a study of regulatory T cells in long-lasting Graves disease. Stated time point: newly diagnosed GD, antithyroid drugs for less than 3 months. The authors made the TCR library using RNA they extracted from PBMCs. TCR beta libraries were built with iRepertoire HTBI primers and Arm-PCR of CDR3 regions. TCRdb called the multiplex PCR reads again in MiXCR, with one record for every CDR3 protein. The sample includes approximately 470,000 distinct CDR3 sequences, 16% of them seen just once. The same data also contributed to another study, on T cells in Graves' hyperthyroidism and ophthalmopathy.

Specimen: peripheral blood mononuclear cells (PBMCs), collected at new diagnosis, from a patient treated with antithyroid drugs. These receptors were collected from a man aged 35-49 years with Graves disease.

The chain employs TRBV20-1 and TRBJ2-7; TRBD2 matches 8 bases. CDR3 length equals 13 residues. Germline CDR1 and CDR2: DFQATT and SNEGSKA (reference sequence). V dropped 7 bases and J dropped 2; count of bases not matched to a gene: 7. The CDR3 DNA reads TGCAGTGTTGCGGGACTAGGCGCCTACGAGCAGTACTTC. This gives the protein CSVAGLGAYEQYF.

There are many counts of this clonotype. The V and J genes are TRBV6-1 and TRBJ1-1; TRBD1 matches at 7 bases. The CDR3 has 15 amino acids. V was pared by 4 bases and J by 0 bases, with 5 bases of the junction left unmatched. Germline V gene data show CDR1 as MNHNS and CDR2 as SASEGT. The CDR3 region is CASSGGQLMNTEAFF. As DNA, the CDR3 is TGTGCCAGCAGTGGGGGACAGTTGATGAACACTGAAGCTTTCTTT.

At least ten counts were recorded for this clonotype. This chain connects TRBV28 to TRBJ2-7, with D perhaps given as TRBD1 or TRBD2 (5 bases each). The length of the CDR3 is 17 residues. Trimming removed 6 bases from V and 0 bases from J, with 21 bases in between. Germline CDR1 and CDR2: MDHEN and SYDVKM. The CDR3 nucleotides read TGTGCCAGCAGAACCGTTACCGGGACGGGCCTCTCCTACGAGCAGTACTTC. It is translated as CASRTVTGTGLSYEQYF. The full variable domain, in which reference TRBV28 and TRBJ2-7 provide the parts outside the CDR3, is DVKVTQSSRYLVKRTGEKVFLECVQDMDHENMFWYRQDPGLGLRLIYFSYDVKMKEKGDIPEGYSVSREKKERFSLILESASTNQTSMYLCASRTVTGTGLSYEQYFGPGTRLTVT.

This clonotype was picked up a small number of times. The chain joins TRBV7-9 to TRBJ2-5; D perhaps matches TRBD2 (5 bases). This CDR3 has 15 residues. Germline lookup yields CDR1 SEHNR and CDR2 FQNEAQ (reference sequence). Trimming removed 2 bases at V and 1 base at J, with 11 bases between. The CDR3 loop is CASSLLVRGQETQYF. Written as DNA, the CDR3 is TGTGCCAGCAGCTTATTAGTCCGGGGCCAAGAGACCCAGTACTTC.

Concerning this clonotype: A much larger clone lies one base from this, so it may be a read error. This chain uses TRBV20-1 with TRBJ2-7; D is unclear. This CDR3 spans 15 amino acids. The germline V gene has CDR1 DFQATT and CDR2 SNEGSKA (reference sequence). The germline V and J ends were trimmed by 3 bases and 4 bases, with 19 bases remaining between them. The CDR3 DNA sequence: TGCAGTGCTAGGCCCGCCACTACAATAGGGTACGAGCAGTACTTC. Protein sequence: CSARPATTIGYEQYF.

In regard to this clonotype: This may come from a read error, since a much larger clone is one base off. The rearrangement links TRBV30 to TRBJ2-7, with 9 bases fitting TRBD2. With V trimmed by 5 bases and J by 6 bases, 11 bases remained unmatched. The CDR3 runs 14 residues. Germline assignment: CDR1 GTSNPN and CDR2 SVGIG (reference sequence). In nucleotides, the CDR3 is TGTGCCTGGCATGGGACTAGCAGGAGAGGCGAGCAGTACTTC. As protein: CAWHGTSRRGEQYF.

This clonotype has a handful of counts. The V call is TRBV6-1, the J call TRBJ2-7; 8 bases agree with TRBD1. The V gene's germline CDR1 is MNHNS and CDR2 SASEGT. V was clipped by 7 bases and J by 3 bases; unmatched bases: 8. The CDR3 totals 14 residues. Here the CDR3 reads CASNPGQEYYEQYF. The DNA for the CDR3 is TGTGCCAGCAACCCGGGACAGGAGTACTACGAGCAGTACTTC.

V usage is TRBV2 and J usage is TRBJ2-1, with TRBD2 identical over 11 bases. CDR1 is SNHLY, CDR2 FYNNEI, per germline. With V trimmed by 6 bases and J by 3 bases, 10 bases remained unmatched. CDR3 length: 17 residues. The CDR3 bases are TGTGCCAGCAGGGGGAATAGCGGGAGGGCCTACTACAATGAGCAGTTCTTC. This codes for CASRGNSGRAYYNEQFF.

The chain has TRBV18 and TRBJ2-3, with D possibly being TRBD1 (5 bases). Per the germline V gene, CDR1 is KGHSH and CDR2 is LQKENI. This CDR3 region has 14 residues. V was clipped by 4 bases and J by 2 bases, with 10 bases between them. Here the CDR3 reads CASSRDSITDTQYF. The CDR3 DNA reads as TGTGCCAGCTCACGAGACAGTATCACAGATACGCAGTATTTT.

This clonotype was seen a few times. The chain combines TRBV12-3 or TRBV12-4 with TRBJ1-3; TRBD1 is a possible D gene (5 bases). There are 15 residues in the CDR3. Deletions cut 5 bases from V and 5 bases from J, with 16 bases between. In DNA form, the CDR3 reads TGTGCCAGCAGTGGGGTTGGGGGGGTGAGAAACACCATATATTTT. This sequence encodes CASSGVGGVRNTIYF.

Remarks on this clonotype: The junction shows a germline mismatch at one end, possibly a read error. The V gene is TRBV6-1, the J gene TRBJ2-2; D unresolved. Germline values: CDR1 MNHNS, CDR2 SASEGT. This CDR3 comprises 14 residues. The DNA of the CDR3 is TGTGCCAGCAGTGACTTGGGGAACACCGAGGAGCTGTTTTTT. Protein product: CASSDLGNTEELFF.

In its sample, this clonotype was seen many times. V is TRBV9 and J is TRBJ2-7; D remains ambiguous. Germline CDR1 and CDR2: SGDLS and YYNGEE. Trimming took 0 bases from V and 1 from J, leaving 8 bases between them. CDR3 length: 14 amino acids. For the CDR3, the DNA is TGTGCCAGCAGCGTAGCTGACGGATCCTACGAGCAGTACTTC. Translating it yields CASSVADGSYEQYF.